This T cell receptor beta chain was identified in a study of cytomegalovirus exposure and HLA in healthy donors. At the level of the study: In an early release, HLA-typed donors contributed about 80 million unique TCR sequences. Notes on the study in general: A later analysis reportedly found fewer N-insertions in an Asian-associated ancestry cluster than the roughly 670-donor mean.

Concerning this clone: Its antigen is not known.

It was with 60 Vbeta and 13 Jbeta primers that the PCR ran. The repertoire was sequenced with immunoSEQ multiplex PCR; TCRdb's copy has only in-frame clones and lacks some. Among 120,000 to 150,000 clones, 60% to 80% were seen once, and the ten largest hold roughly 0.69%. Looked up from germline, CDR1 is LNHNV and CDR2 is YYDKDF (reference sequence). The V segment lost 5 bases and the J segment 7 bases; nucleotides outside the gene matches: 8. This CDR3 is built from 14 residues. The sequenced material came from PBMCs. This sequence originates from a male donor in good health and CMV-seronegative. This chain joins TRBV15 and TRBJ2-1; 7 bases fit TRBD1. CDR3 bases: TGTGCCACCAGCGGAGGACAGGACCCTAATGAGCAGTTCTTC. The encoded protein is CATSGGQDPNEQFF. Full variable domain (outside the CDR3, taken from reference TRBV15 and TRBJ2-1): DAMVIQNPRYQVTQFGKPVTLSCSQTLNHNVMYWYQQKSSQAPKLLFHYYDKDFNNEADTPDNFQSRRPNTSFCFLDIRSPGLGDTAMYLCATSGGQDPNEQFFGPGTRLTVL.